This T cell receptor beta chain was recorded in a study of blood T cells in healthy people across ages. A second 7 to 11 cycle PCR used barcoded and J-beta primers. Per-sample output comprised a minimum of 2.5 million paired-end reads containing CDR3. Via MiXCR, TCRdb re-called the 5' RACE reads, giving one row per CDR3 protein. The profile shows about 650,000 distinct CDR3 sequences, 32% of them singletons. Trimming removed 10 bases at V and 10 bases at J, with 14 bases between. CDR1 and CDR2 from the germline V gene are ENHRY and SYGVKD. The CDR3 length is 11 residues. The chain links TRBV10-3 to TRBJ2-1, with D hard to call. Sequencing used blood. The TCR sequence derives from a woman older than 75 in good health. CDR3 protein: CASRAASEQFF. DNA for the CDR3: TGTGCCAGCAGAGCCGCGTCAGAGCAGTTCTTC.